This passage covers 11 T cell receptor beta chains from one sample sequenced in a study of OX40 agonist ivuxolimab in advanced cancers. The repertoire was sequenced with immunoSEQ multiplex PCR; TCRdb's copy has only in-frame clones and lacks some. This table has roughly 70,000 clones, around 90% appearing once. Source: CD4+ or CD8+ T cells sorted from blood, taken in a trial of the OX40 agonist ivuxolimab. Every receptor here comes from an adult with an advanced solid tumor such as melanoma, head and neck, liver or kidney cancer.

The chain recombines TRBV5-4 with TRBJ2-5; D is possibly TRBD1 or TRBD2 (5 bases each). CDR1 SGHNT and CDR2 YYREEE come from the germline V gene (reference sequence). Trimming stripped 1 base from V and 5 bases from J, with 12 bases between. The CDR3 length is 14 residues. The DNA of the CDR3 is TGTGCCAGCAGCTTGAGTGGGACCAGGGAGACCCAGTACTTC. This gives the protein CASSLSGTRETQYF.

This CDR3 is CAWSPGRRDTDTQYF. The CDR3 bases are TGTGCCTGGAGCCCGGGCCGGCGGGACACAGATACGCAGTATTTT. V gene TRBV30 combines with J gene TRBJ2-3, with D maybe TRBD2 (6 bases). CDR3 size: 15 residues. V was pared by 3 bases and J by 2 bases, with 15 bases between. Germline CDR1 GTSNPN, CDR2 SVGIG (reference sequence).

This clone was counted once. The chain links TRBV23-1 to TRBJ1-1, with 10 bases matching TRBD1. TRBV23-1 is given ORF status, its function remaining uncertain. CDR3 length equals 17 residues. The V gene end was trimmed by 1 base and the J gene end by 6 bases; junction bases not matched to a gene: 11. For the CDR3, the DNA is TGCGCCAGCAGTCAATTCCGGCCGGGACAGGGGCCAGCTGAAGCTTTCTTT. Translating it yields CASSQFRPGQGPAEAFF.

This chain connects TRBV29-1 to TRBJ2-7; D is possibly TRBD2 (6 bases). The length of the CDR3 is 14 residues. Germline V CDR1 and CDR2: SQVTM, ANQGSEA. With 6 bases removed from V and 4 bases from J, the gap between germline ends came to 19 bases. CDR3 residues: CSVAPPGVGYEQYF. CDR3 nucleotides: TGCAGCGTCGCCCCCCCGGGGGTTGGGTACGAGCAGTACTTC.

The chain recombines TRBV2 with TRBJ1-5; 7 bases match TRBD1. V was pared by 6 bases and J by 2 bases, with 13 bases of the junction left unmatched. CDR1 SNHLY and CDR2 FYNNEI come from the germline V gene. The CDR3 totals 17 residues. In DNA, the CDR3 is TGTGCCAGCAGGTCACAGGGGCCATTAGGTGGCAATCAGCCCCAGCATTTT. It translates to CASRSQGPLGGNQPQHF.

The J gene is TRBJ2-7, the V gene TRBV28, with D tentatively TRBD2 (6 bases). The ends were cut back, 2 bases at V and 0 bases at J, with 29 bases in the middle. This CDR3 is built from 21 residues. CDR1 and CDR2 from the germline V gene are MDHEN and SYDVKM. CDR3 sequence (DNA): TGTGCCAGCAGTTTAAGGCCCAGGAACTTTGGGGGGACGTCTAGCTCCTACGAGCAGTACTTC. Translating it yields CASSLRPRNFGGTSSSYEQYF.

A few counts support this clone. CDR3 bases: TGCGCCAGCAGTCCTGACGGGAACTCTGGAAACACCATATATTTT. It yields the protein CASSPDGNSGNTIYF. This chain joins TRBV5-1 and TRBJ1-3; D is unclear. Trimming took off 5 bases at V and 0 bases at J, with 12 bases between the two ends. The CDR3 loop spans 15 amino acids. The germline gives CDR1 SGHRS, CDR2 YFSETQ.

V and J are TRBV5-1 and TRBJ2-1; possibly TRBD1 or TRBD2 for D (5 bases each). This CDR3 spans 13 amino acids. The germline V gene encodes CDR1 SGHRS and CDR2 YFSETQ. Between the trimmed V and J ends, which lost 3 bases and 9 bases, there was a span of 13 bases. This chain's CDR3 is CASSSRDRSEQFF. The CDR3 coding sequence is TGCGCCAGCAGCTCCCGGGACCGGAGTGAGCAGTTCTTC.

J is TRBJ1-4 and V is TRBV7-9; D is undetermined. The CDR3 spans 15 residues. Germline V gene data show CDR1 as SEHNR and CDR2 as FQNEAQ (reference sequence). Trimming removed 0 bases at V and 0 bases at J, with 5 bases between. The CDR3: CASSLAGTTNEKLFF. CDR3 nucleotide sequence: TGTGCCAGCAGCTTAGCAGGGACAACTAATGAAAAACTGTTTTTT. The whole variable domain, filled in from reference TRBV7-9 and TRBJ1-4, reads DTGVSQNPRHKITKRGQNVTFRCDPISEHNRLYWYRQTLGQGPEFLTYFQNEAQLEKSRLLSDRFSAERPKGSFSTLEIQRTEQGDSAMYLCASSLAGTTNEKLFFGSGTQLSVL.

This chain uses TRBV11-3 with TRBJ2-2; possibly TRBD1 or TRBD2 for D (5 bases each). The germline CDR1 and CDR2 sequences are SGHNT and YENEEA. This CDR3 contains 14 residues. V was shortened by 4 bases and J by 0 bases, with 6 bases between the two germline ends. CDR3 DNA sequence: TGTGCCAGCAGCTCGGGACCGAACACCGGGGAGCTGTTTTTT. Protein: CASSSGPNTGELFF.

As DNA, the CDR3 is TGCGCCAGCAGCCCTCATACGGACACCGGGGAGCTGTTTTTT. Amino acids: CASSPHTDTGELFF. The chain employs TRBV4-1 and TRBJ2-2; D uncertain. The CDR3 loop spans 14 amino acids. Germline V gene data show CDR1 as MGHRA and CDR2 as YSYEKL. V gave up 4 bases and J gave up 3 bases, with 9 bases separating them.